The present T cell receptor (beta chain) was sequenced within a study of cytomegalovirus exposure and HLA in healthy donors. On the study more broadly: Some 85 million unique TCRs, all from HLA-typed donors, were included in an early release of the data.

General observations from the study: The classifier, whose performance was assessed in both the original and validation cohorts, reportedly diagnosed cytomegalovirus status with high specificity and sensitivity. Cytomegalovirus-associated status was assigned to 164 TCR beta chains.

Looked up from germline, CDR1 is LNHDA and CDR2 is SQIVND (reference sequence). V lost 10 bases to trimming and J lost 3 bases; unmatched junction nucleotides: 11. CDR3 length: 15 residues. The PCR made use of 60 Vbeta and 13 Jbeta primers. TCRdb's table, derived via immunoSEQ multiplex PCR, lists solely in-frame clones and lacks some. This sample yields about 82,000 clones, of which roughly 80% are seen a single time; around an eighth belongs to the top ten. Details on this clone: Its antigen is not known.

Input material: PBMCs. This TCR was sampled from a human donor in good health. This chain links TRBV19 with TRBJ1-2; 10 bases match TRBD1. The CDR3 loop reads CATKPGTGEDYGYTF. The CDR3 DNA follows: TGTGCCACGAAGCCTGGGACAGGGGAGGACTATGGCTACACCTTC.